The rows below give T cell receptor beta chains drawn from one sample of a study of patients and donors after allogeneic stem cell transplantation. TCRdb called the RT-PCR reads again in MiXCR, with one record for every CDR3 protein. The sample gives about a million distinct CDR3 sequences, approximately 19% of which show up once; 5% to 7.5% is in the top ten. Sequenced: blood, either unsorted or a sorted T cell fraction (not recorded which). The source is a human donor who was either an allogeneic HSCT recipient or a stem cell or donor lymphocyte infusion donor (not recorded which). It is not recorded whose cells these are; they may come from a transplant donor. Both conserved end residues are part of each CDR3. The D gene is left open where the match is weak. The size field is filled for only some rows; it gives once, few, many or a size class.

CDR3nt	CDR3aa	v_gene	j_gene	d_gene	abundance
TGTGCCAGCAGTTTGGATAGCGGGAGAATCTACAATGAGCAGTTCTTC	CASSLDSGRIYNEQFF	TRBV12-3/TRBV12-4	TRBJ2-1	TRBD2	few
TGTGCCAGCAGCCAAGATCTCGCCCCCCAGGCCCCCTTGGTCCTGTTTTTT	CASSQDLAPQAPLVLFF	TRBV4-2	TRBJ1-4	.	.
TGTGCCAGCAGCTTTTCCCAGGGTCGGGTAAACTATGGCTACACCTTC	CASSFSQGRVNYGYTF	TRBV7-9	TRBJ1-2	.	.
TGTGCCAGCAGGAGATTAGGGTTTGAGCAGTACTTC	CASRRLGFEQYF	TRBV2	TRBJ2-7	.	.
TGTGCCAGTAGTATCACCTGGGTCGGCCGGGGGAATGAAAAACTGTTTTTT	CASSITWVGRGNEKLFF	TRBV19	TRBJ1-4	.	few
TGTGCCAGCGGCAGAAACGGTAATGAGCAGTTCTTC	CASGRNGNEQFF	TRBV6-2/TRBV6-3	TRBJ2-1	.	few
TGCGCCAGCAGCCCGAGATCGGTGAGTGGGAGGACCAATGAGCAGTTCTTC	CASSPRSVSGRTNEQFF	TRBV5-1	TRBJ2-1	.	few
TGCGCCAGCAGACGCACCATCAGGGCAACTGGGAATTCACCCCTCCACTTT	CASRRTIRATGNSPLHF	TRBV5-1	TRBJ1-6	.	few
TGTGCCAGCAGTTACTCCCGCCCGGACTCCTACGAGCAGTACTTC	CASSYSRPDSYEQYF	TRBV6-5	TRBJ2-7	.	.
TGCAGTGCTAGGAGCCAGGGCTACACCATATATTTT	CSARSQGYTIYF	TRBV20-1	TRBJ1-3	.	few
TGCGCCAGCAGGCCCACCGGGACACCACGGATCAATGAGCAGTTCTTC	CASRPTGTPRINEQFF	TRBV5-1	TRBJ2-1	.	.
TGTGCCAGCAGTGGGGACGGGGGGTGGAGCACTGAAGCTTTCTTT	CASSGDGGWSTEAFF	TRBV25-1	TRBJ1-1	.	.
TGCAGTGCTAGCGGGGGGGAGACCCAGTACTTC	CSASGGETQYF	TRBV20-1	TRBJ2-5	TRBD2	few
TGTGCCAGCAGTCCCCAAGGGAGCGGGAGGAGCACAGATACGCAGTATTTT	CASSPQGSGRSTDTQYF	TRBV6-1	TRBJ2-3	TRBD2	.
TGTGCCAGCAGGGCCCCCCAGGGGGAGGGCACTGAAGCTTTCTTT	CASRAPQGEGTEAFF	TRBV2	TRBJ1-1	TRBD1	few
TGTGCCAGCAGCTTAGTAGGCAGAAGCTCTGGGGCCAACGTCCTGACTTTC	CASSLVGRSSGANVLTF	TRBV7-8	TRBJ2-6	.	.
TGTGCCAGCAAATATGCCCAGGGGGGCTACACCTTC	CASKYAQGGYTF	TRBV12-3/TRBV12-4	TRBJ1-2	.	few
TGTGCCAGCAGCCAAGAAGGGCGGGGTCGCGAGACCCAGTACTTC	CASSQEGRGRETQYF	TRBV3-1	TRBJ2-5	.	.
TGTGCCATCTCCGACAGGGTCCTCGGTACCCAGCATTTT	CAISDRVLGTQHF	TRBV24-1	TRBJ1-5	TRBD1	few
TGCGCCAGCAGGATCCGGGACAGCCTTAATTCACCCCTCCACTTT	CASRIRDSLNSPLHF	TRBV5-1	TRBJ1-6	TRBD1	many
TGTGCCAGCAGCGATTACCGACTAGCGGGGAACTACAATGAGCAGTTCTTC	CASSDYRLAGNYNEQFF	TRBV7-2	TRBJ2-1	TRBD2	.
TGTGCCAGCAGCTGGGGACAGGGGGCAGGTGGCTACACCTTC	CASSWGQGAGGYTF	TRBV12-3/TRBV12-4	TRBJ1-2	TRBD1	many